The 13 T cell receptor beta chains presented below share a single source sample, sequenced in a study of CXCR3-negative and CXCR3-positive naive CD8 T cells. These receptors' targets are unknown. Study-level points and caveats: TRB CDR3 hydrophobicity was greater in CXCR3-positive naive cells than in CXCR3-negative naive cells.

The method, 5' RACE with UMI labels, was used to prepare the TRB cDNA libraries. After re-calling the 5' RACE reads, TCRdb lists one entry per CDR3 protein, DNA absent. This sample's table reports about 85,000 distinct CDR3 sequences. The sequenced material came from naive CXCR3+ CD8+ T cells from blood. The sample's subset: CD45RO-CCR7+CD27+CD95- naive CD8+ T cells expressing CXCR3 (TNR3+). All receptors come from a human donor in good health. Some clones in this sample may be carry-over from other donors' samples.

J is TRBJ2-7 and V is TRBV7-9; lacking DNA, the TRBD1 call made by TCRdb goes unchecked. Per germline, CDR1 SEHNR and CDR2 FQNEAQ (reference sequence). The CDR3 sequence is 15 residues long. CDR3 in amino acids: CASSSLDRGQYEQYF. The full variable domain, in which reference TRBV7-9 and TRBJ2-7 provide the parts outside the CDR3, is DTGVSQNPRHKITKRGQNVTFRCDPISEHNRLYWYRQTLGQGPEFLTYFQNEAQLEKSRLLSDRFSAERPKGSFSTLEIQRTEQGDSAMYLCASSSLDRGQYEQYFGPGTRLTVT.

The chain has TRBV3-1 and TRBJ2-7. Germline assignment: CDR1 LGHDT and CDR2 YNNKEL (reference sequence). The CDR3 contains 15 residues. CDR3 protein: CASSQDRSPRREQYF.

The genes are TRBV9 and TRBJ2-3; absent DNA, TCRdb's TRBD1 call cannot be checked. CDR3 length equals 15 residues. Germline V CDR1 and CDR2: SGDLS, YYNGEE. CDR3 sequence: CASSIRDFATDTQYF.

This chain connects TRBV29-1 to TRBJ2-1; as DNA is missing, the TRBD2 call by TCRdb cannot be tested. This CDR3 spans 12 amino acids. Germline V gene data show CDR1 as SQVTM and CDR2 as ANQGSEA. The CDR3 sequence: CSVDVRDYQQFF.

This sequence joins TRBV4-2 and TRBJ1-5; TCRdb lists TRBD1, though no DNA is available to test this call. Germline loops: CDR1 LGHNA, CDR2 YNFKEQ. The CDR3 runs to 17 residues. The chain's CDR3 is CASSQLGGQGLNQPQHF.

This rearrangement joins TRBV7-8 to TRBJ2-4; TCRdb gives TRBD2 as the D gene, but with no DNA this cannot be confirmed. There are 17 residues in the CDR3. The germline V gene has CDR1 SGHVS and CDR2 FQNEAQ. The CDR3 sequence: CASSPRRGPGSKNIQYF. The full variable domain, in which reference TRBV7-8 and TRBJ2-4 provide the parts outside the CDR3, is GAGVSQSPRYKVAKRGQDVALRCDPISGHVSLFWYQQALGQGPEFLTYFQNEAQLDKSGLPSDRFFAERPEGSVSTLKIQRTQQEDSAVYLCASSPRRGPGSKNIQYFGAGTRLSVL.

J is TRBJ2-2 and V is TRBV9. Germline CDR1 is SGDLS and CDR2 is YYNGEE. CDR3 length: 13 amino acids. The CDR3 spells CASSVWSTGELFF.

The rearrangement joins TRBV5-1 to TRBJ2-1; the D gene TCRdb calls, TRBD1, cannot be checked with no DNA. Germline values: CDR1 SGHRS, CDR2 YFSETQ. This CDR3 is 16 amino acids long. CDR3: CASSPPYGQSYNEQFF.

The chain joins TRBV28 to TRBJ1-1; TCRdb names TRBD1, which stays unverified in the absence of DNA. The length of the CDR3 is 14 residues. The germline gives CDR1 MDHEN, CDR2 SYDVKM. CDR3 loop: CASRLQGLNTEAFF.

The chain joins TRBV12-3 or TRBV12-4 to TRBJ2-5. The CDR3 runs to 14 residues. The CDR3 here is CASSLDGLRETQYF.

The chain combines TRBV27 with TRBJ1-2; the D call from TCRdb, TRBD1, cannot be confirmed without DNA. The CDR3 runs to 14 residues. Germline CDR1 MNHEY, CDR2 SMNVEV (reference sequence). CDR3 amino acids: CASSLDRAGNGYTF.

The chain links TRBV27 to TRBJ2-7. The CDR3 sequence is 11 residues long. Germline CDR1 is MNHEY and CDR2 is SMNVEV (reference sequence). The CDR3 loop reads CASTYSGEQYF.

The CDR3 spells CASSLSVGRAGDTQYF. The gene calls are TRBV5-1 and TRBJ2-3; TCRdb's D call of TRBD2 is untestable without DNA. The germline CDR1 and CDR2 sequences are SGHRS and YFSETQ. The CDR3 is 16 amino acids.